This T cell receptor (beta chain) derives from a study of identical twins' blood T cells. This CDR3 contains 14 residues. The germline V gene has CDR1 MNHEY and CDR2 SMNVEV (reference sequence). Trimming shortened V by 3 bases and J by 0 bases, and 8 bases separated the two germline ends. One entry per CDR3 protein results from TCRdb running MiXCR on the 5' RACE reads. Found here are a few hundred thousand distinct CDR3 sequences, about 28% of them singletons; the top ten hold about 6.1%. V is TRBV27 and J is TRBJ1-1, with no clear D. The sequence was obtained from a woman aged 18-50 years in good health. The sequencing sample was made of PBMCs. The CDR3 protein is CASSLKGMNTEAFF. CDR3 sequence (DNA): TGTGCCAGCAGTTTGAAAGGGATGAACACTGAAGCTTTCTTT.